Each of the 2 T cell receptor beta chains below was sequenced from the same sample in a study of OX40 agonist ivuxolimab in advanced cancers. The table came from immunoSEQ multiplex PCR; TCRdb's copy has only in-frame clones and leaves some out. The sample records over 55,000 clones, 83% being singletons. Sequences were derived from CD4+ or CD8+ T cells sorted from blood, sampled in a trial of the OX40 agonist ivuxolimab. The receptors derive from an adult with an advanced solid tumor such as melanoma, head and neck, liver or kidney cancer.

The genes are TRBV13 and TRBJ2-3; D gene uncertain. V lost 4 bases, J lost 0 bases, and 8 bases lay in between. Germline-derived CDR1 and CDR2 are PRHDT and FYEKMQ (reference sequence). The CDR3 has 14 amino acids. CDR3 sequence reads: CASSYFTSTDTQYF. In nucleotides, the CDR3 is TGTGCCAGCAGCTATTTCACTAGCACAGATACGCAGTATTTT.

This chain uses TRBV6-5 with TRBJ1-1; D gene uncertain. CDR1 is MNHEY, CDR2 SVGAGI, per germline. V dropped 0 bases and J dropped 0 bases, with 11 bases sitting between them. The CDR3 consists of 16 residues. CDR3 coding DNA: TGTGCCAGCAGTTACTCGTCGTGGGCCTTGAACACTGAAGCTTTCTTT. It is translated as CASSYSSWALNTEAFF.